This TCR beta chain was sequenced during a study of T cell changes during pregnancy in multiple sclerosis. V lost 5 bases, J lost 8 bases, and 12 bases lay in between. CDR3 length: 12 amino acids. Germline-derived CDR1 and CDR2 are SGHTA and FQGNSA. The method was immunoSEQ multiplex PCR; TCRdb's version includes in-frame clones alone and lacks a portion of them. The sample consists of roughly 50,000 clones, about 92% of them appearing once. The sample here was CD4+ T cells from peripheral blood mononuclear cells, taken in the third trimester of pregnancy. This TCR derives from a female donor with multiple sclerosis, enrolled in a pregnancy study. The J gene is TRBJ1-1, the V gene TRBV7-2; D uncertain. CDR3 bases: TGTGCCAGCAGCGCGAGCGGCTTAGAAGCTTTCTTT. Encoded protein: CASSASGLEAFF.